The clone carrying this T cell receptor (beta chain) appeared a single time. Trimming cost V 0 bases and J 6 bases; bases outside gene matches: 2. Germline assignment: CDR1 SGDLS and CDR2 YYNGEE. This CDR3 comprises 13 residues. This sample is part of a study of CD8+CD57+ T cells in acquired aplastic anemia. Study context: On average, sorted CD4+ and CD8+ cells gave approximately 3.5 ug of DNA.

Sequencing was done on patients that had shown CD8+CD57+ cell expansion by flow cytometry. No therapy was given to patients before blood sampling. TCR beta VDJ and CDR3 profiles were obtained from a genomic DNA template. Via MiXCR, TCRdb re-called the reads, giving one row per CDR3 protein. The sample lists 150,000 or so distinct CDR3 sequences, around 48% occurring once. The sequence derives from a human donor with aplastic anemia. Material: sorted CD4+, CD8+, or CD8+CD57+ T cells (not recorded which) from PBMCs. This chain links TRBV9 with TRBJ2-7; 8 bases are a match to TRBD2. CDR3: CASSVEAGVEQYF. The CDR3 DNA reads as TGTGCCAGCAGCGTAGAAGCGGGAGTCGAGCAGTACTTC. Variable domain in full (rest from reference TRBV9 and TRBJ2-7): DSGVTQTPKHLITATGQRVTLRCSPRSGDLSVYWYQQSLDQGLQFLIQYYNGEERAKGNILERFSAQQFPDLHSELNLSSLELGDSALYFCASSVEAGVEQYFGPGTRLTVT.